The sequence of this T cell receptor beta chain was determined in a study of PD-L1 blockade in urothelial cancer. Study-level findings and limits: Larger 3-week expansion of tumor-associated blood clones was seen in durable-benefit patients.

Stated time point: pretreatment peripheral blood. This clone was observed once. The antigen is undetermined. Synthetic spike-ins, TCR analog templates, were added into each PCR. The data were produced by immunoSEQ multiplex PCR, yet TCRdb's version contains in-frame clones alone and is incomplete. This sample has some 71,000 clones, with about 90% found just once. Sample: PBMCs, taken around atezolizumab (anti-PD-L1) treatment. The TCR originated in a man aged 60 to 69 with urothelial cancer.

The CDR3 DNA reads TGTGCCTGGAGTGTAGGGCAGGGGAGTTCACCCCTCCACTTT. It translates to CAWSVGQGSSPLHF. The rearrangement links TRBV30 to TRBJ1-6, with D perhaps TRBD1 (6 bases). CDR3 length: 14 residues. Germline V gene lookup returns CDR1 GTSNPN and CDR2 SVGIG (reference sequence). Trimming removed 0 bases from V and 9 bases from J, with 12 bases in between.